The 17 T cell receptor beta chains in this list originate from one sample, sequenced in a study of identical twins. TCRdb used MiXCR to reprocess the 5' RACE reads, holding one entry per CDR3 protein. The sample holds some 590,000 distinct CDR3 sequences, 7.5% to 10% seen once. In addition, the sample was reused for a study of yellow fever vaccine responses in identical twins.

Sequencing input: PBMCs. The receptors derive from a woman under 30 in good health.

The table lists this clonotype with a few counts. The V gene is TRBV28, the J gene TRBJ1-5; tentatively, D is TRBD1 (5 bases). Trimming took 6 bases from V and 5 from J, leaving 14 bases between them. The CDR3 runs 14 residues. The germline V gene encodes CDR1 MDHEN and CDR2 SYDVKM. The CDR3 reads CASRAWQGDQPQHF. The DNA of the CDR3 is TGTGCCAGCAGGGCTTGGCAGGGAGATCAGCCCCAGCATTTT.

This clonotype was detected a few times. V and J are TRBV4-1 and TRBJ2-3; possible D gene TRBD2, 5 bases. This CDR3 spans 15 amino acids. The germline V and J ends were trimmed by 1 base and 2 bases, with 10 bases remaining between them. The germline gives CDR1 MGHRA, CDR2 YSYEKL. The CDR3 sequence: CASSQGLAHTDTQYF. CDR3 nucleotides: TGCGCCAGCAGCCAAGGTCTAGCACACACAGATACGCAGTATTTT.

The chain recombines TRBV5-5 with TRBJ2-3; D gene uncertain. The germline V gene has CDR1 SGHKS and CDR2 YYEKEE (reference sequence). V was shortened by 1 base and J by 0 bases, with 9 bases between the two germline ends. The CDR3 sequence is 15 residues long. The CDR3 DNA reads TGTGCCAGCAGCTTGCTTATGGCTAGCACAGATACGCAGTATTTT. Translated, it gives CASSLLMASTDTQYF. Filled out from reference TRBV5-5 and TRBJ2-3, the complete variable domain reads DAGVTQSPTHLIKTRGQQVTLRCSPISGHKSVSWYQQVLGQGPQFIFQYYEKEERGRGNFPDRFSARQFPNYSSELNVNALLLGDSALYLCASSLLMASTDTQYFGPGTRLTVL.

The rearrangement joins TRBV11-1 to TRBJ2-1; 7 nucleotides match TRBD1. The junction had 14 bases not matched to a gene; V was cut back by 1 base and J by 5 bases. CDR3 length equals 18 residues. Germline V gives CDR1 SGHAT, CDR2 FQDESV (reference sequence). CDR3: CASSLGQGINSKDNEQFF. CDR3 nucleotides: TGTGCCAGCAGCTTAGGACAGGGTATAAATTCCAAGGACAATGAGCAGTTCTTC. The full variable domain, rest sourced from reference TRBV11-1 and TRBJ2-1, is EAEVAQSPRYKITEKSQAVAFWCDPISGHATLYWYRQILGQGPELLVQFQDESVVDDSQLPKDRFSAERLKGVDSTLKIQPAELGDSAMYLCASSLGQGINSKDNEQFFGPGTRLTVL.

The V gene is TRBV5-6, the J gene TRBJ2-7; 7 positions match TRBD2. The CDR3 covers 15 residues. Germline V gene sequence: CDR1 SGHDT, CDR2 YYEEEE. Trimming took 4 bases from V and 3 from J; bases not matched to a gene: 10. The CDR3 loop is CASSGRSSGDYEQYF. CDR3 coding DNA: TGTGCCAGCAGCGGGCGATCTAGCGGAGACTACGAGCAGTACTTC.

In this sample, this clonotype turned up a few times. V usage is TRBV15 and J usage is TRBJ2-1; 10 positions agree with TRBD2. Germline loops: CDR1 LNHNV, CDR2 YYDKDF (reference sequence). The CDR3 sequence is 17 residues long. V lost 3 bases, J lost 7 bases, and 12 bases stayed unmatched. CDR3 sequence reads: CATSSRLSGGARNEQFF. The CDR3 DNA reads as TGTGCCACCAGCAGTCGACTAAGCGGGGGGGCCAGGAATGAGCAGTTCTTC.

This rearrangement joins TRBV18 to TRBJ2-3; D is unresolved. The CDR3 covers 12 residues. V was clipped by 4 bases and J by 4 bases, with 6 bases between them. CDR1 and CDR2 from the germline V gene are KGHSH and LQKENI. This CDR3 is CASSLTSDTQYF. CDR3 nucleotides: TGTGCCAGCTCACTTACCTCAGATACGCAGTATTTT.

V gene TRBV29-1 combines with J gene TRBJ2-1; 9 bases match TRBD1. From germline, CDR1 is SQVTM and CDR2 ANQGSEA. The trim removed 6 bases at V and 2 bases at J, leaving 2 bases unmatched. The CDR3 is 13 residues long. The CDR3 nucleotides read TGCAGCGTGTACAGGGGGCCCTACAATGAGCAGTTCTTC. It encodes CSVYRGPYNEQFF.

This chain joins TRBV6-2 or TRBV6-3 and TRBJ2-6; TRBD2 matches at 12 bases. CDR3 length: 17 amino acids. The germline gives CDR1 MNHEY, CDR2 SVGEGT. Trimming removed 4 bases from V and 2 bases from J; junction bases left unmatched: 3. CDR3 residues: CASSFRLAGAGANVLTF. In DNA, the CDR3 is TGTGCCAGCAGTTTCCGACTAGCGGGAGCTGGGGCCAACGTCCTGACTTTC.

V is TRBV24-1 and J is TRBJ1-2; possible D gene TRBD1, 5 bases. This CDR3 is built from 14 residues. The V gene lost 3 bases and the J gene lost 4 bases, with 11 bases spanning the gap. Germline V gene data show CDR1 as KGHDR and CDR2 as SFDVKD. CDR3 sequence (DNA): TGTGCCACCAGTGATAGTACAGGTTTCTATGGCTACACCTTC. As protein: CATSDSTGFYGYTF.

The chain's CDR3 is CASSPGGGGARTGELFF. The CDR3 DNA follows: TGTGCCAGCAGCCCAGGAGGAGGGGGGGCTCGGACCGGGGAGCTGTTTTTT. The rearrangement links TRBV9 to TRBJ2-2; TRBD2 might be the D (7 bases). Germline CDR1 SGDLS, CDR2 YYNGEE. This CDR3 has 17 amino acids. Trimming left V 4 bases short and J 5 bases short, with 21 bases between.

This clonotype showed up just a few times. V gene TRBV29-1 combines with J gene TRBJ2-1; the D is unclear. Germline assignment: CDR1 SQVTM and CDR2 ANQGSEA. This CDR3 has 10 residues. V was clipped by 5 bases and J by 9 bases, with 8 bases between them. CDR3 amino acids: CSVLSSEQFF. Here the CDR3 DNA reads TGCAGCGTTCTTTCTTCTGAGCAGTTCTTC.

This clonotype came up many times. V and J are TRBV27 and TRBJ2-7; 7 nucleotides line up with TRBD2. Looked up from germline, CDR1 is MNHEY and CDR2 is SMNVEV (reference sequence). This CDR3 region has 14 residues. J gave up 3 bases and V 4 bases, and 6 bases lay outside the gene matches. The CDR3 region is CASSWRRDYYEQYF. In DNA form, the CDR3 reads TGTGCCAGCAGTTGGCGGAGGGACTACTACGAGCAGTACTTC.

The V and J genes are TRBV27 and TRBJ2-4, with TRBD2 identical over 10 bases. The V segment lost 3 bases and the J segment 0 bases; nucleotides outside the gene matches: 8. The CDR3 totals 18 residues. CDR1 and CDR2 from the germline V gene are MNHEY and SMNVEV (reference sequence). As DNA, the CDR3 is TGTGCCAGCAGTTTTGGTCTAGCGGGGGCCAGAGCCAAAAACATTCAGTACTTC. Translating it yields CASSFGLAGARAKNIQYF.

This sequence joins TRBV7-2 and TRBJ2-5, with D possibly being TRBD2 (6 bases). Deletions cut 5 bases from V and 4 bases from J, with 20 bases between. The CDR3 spans 16 residues. CDR1 and CDR2 (germline): SGHTA, FQGNSA. The chain's CDR3 is CASSPFVAGGGETQYF. CDR3 coding DNA: TGTGCCAGCAGCCCCTTTGTAGCCGGGGGAGGAGAGACCCAGTACTTC.

This clonotype was found a few times. This chain links TRBV11-3 with TRBJ2-3; D gene unclear. Germline V lookup: CDR1 SGHNT, CDR2 YENEEA. The ends were cut back, 6 bases at V and 2 bases at J, with 9 bases in the middle. The length of the CDR3 is 13 residues. The CDR3 is CASRRHPTDTQYF. For the CDR3, the DNA is TGTGCCAGCAGACGACACCCCACAGATACGCAGTATTTT.

This clonotype showed up many times. V gene TRBV5-1 combines with J gene TRBJ2-3; D gene ambiguous. This CDR3 region has 16 residues. Trimming pared 0 bases from V and 1 base from J, leaving 12 bases between. Germline CDR1 is SGHRS and CDR2 is YFSETQ. Here the CDR3 reads CASSLARPTGTDTQYF. As DNA, the CDR3 is TGCGCCAGCAGCTTGGCCAGACCTACTGGCACAGATACGCAGTATTTT.